Sequencing of this TCR beta chain was carried out in a study of blood T cell repertoires in COVID-19. Overall study context: Whether acute or convalescent, the COVID-19 samples came from the United States, Italy and Spain. PBMCs, B-cell-depleted T cells, or T cells were the source of the cDNA or gDNA that made up the material.

The CDR3 runs 16 residues. Trimming pared 4 bases from V and 4 bases from J, leaving 20 bases between. The germline CDR1 and CDR2 sequences are SGHNT and YYREEE (reference sequence). Participants spanned ages about 18 to 100 years and resided in roughly 22 US areas. Method: immunoSEQ multiplex PCR; TCRdb's copy keeps in-frame clones and lacks some. This sample has hundreds of thousands of clones, with more than 85% found just once. The sample was PBMCs or T cells enriched from blood (not recorded which). This receptor was identified in a woman aged 55-69 years who had recovered from COVID-19. The chain carries TRBV5-4 and TRBJ1-1; D perhaps matches TRBD1 (5 bases). Here the CDR3 reads CASSPQFGGLGTEAFF. DNA for the CDR3: TGTGCCAGCAGCCCTCAATTCGGGGGTTTGGGCACTGAAGCTTTCTTT.